The clone carrying this T cell receptor beta chain was seen more than once but under ten times. Its antigen is currently unknown. This record comes from a study of metastatic and nonmetastatic thyroid tumors. Study-wide findings and caveats: For both blood and tumor, malignant thyroid tumors reportedly showed significantly higher TCR beta diversity than benign nodules did.

The entire patient cohort was treatment-naive prior to thyroid surgery. MiXCR re-clonotyped the PCR reads for TCRdb. Of about 32,000 clones listed, roughly 6.8% are singletons. The V end lost 5 bases, the J end lost 2 bases, and 7 bases lay between the germline ends. The CDR3 spans 12 residues. CDR1 is MNHNS and CDR2 is SASEGT in the germline V gene. The V and J genes are TRBV6-1 and TRBJ2-7; D ambiguous. The sequence was collected from a female donor with papillary thyroid cancer or a benign thyroid nodule (not recorded which). Some clones in this sample may be carry-over from other donors' samples. The sequenced sample was blood. In DNA form, the CDR3 reads TGTGCCAGCAGTAATAGCCCCTACGAGCAGTACTTC. It is translated as CASSNSPYEQYF.